This entry is about one T cell receptor (beta chain). The antigen remains undetermined. The library was prepared for alpha chains; this beta chain is a stray read, so its frequency means little. This sample was included in a study of spatial heterogeneity in lung cancer. Study overall: In tumor regions, TCR transcript counts tracked strongly with a T cell module score from matched bulk RNA-seq. Across the raw uncorrected reads, a unique TCR and UMI combination was observed, on average, more than ten times.

The time point here: sample taken at primary tumor resection. The donor group consisted of under 95 patients who had untreated, early-stage non-small cell lung cancer. Study-wide results and caveats: For expanded intratumoral alpha and beta TCRs, counts tracked tumor mutation counts.

TCRdb called the 5' RACE reads again in MiXCR, with one record for every CDR3 protein. Of hundreds of distinct CDR3 sequences listed, 20% to 25% are singletons. V dropped 6 bases and J dropped 1; count of bases not matched to a gene: 6. The CDR3 spans 15 residues. The TCR sequence derives from a male donor with early-stage non-small cell lung cancer. This sequence joins TRBV12-3 or TRBV12-4 and TRBJ1-5, with TRBD1 matching over 7 bases. The sequencing used lung tumor tissue, collected at surgery. CDR3 in amino acids: CASSGQAASNQPQHF. DNA of the CDR3: TGTGCCAGCAGCGGACAGGCAGCCAGCAATCAGCCCCAGCATTTT.